A single T cell receptor (beta chain) is shown here with its context. Random-hexamer reverse transcription was applied to roughly 0.5 to 1 ug RNA. TCRdb reprocessed the immunoSEQ multiplex PCR reads with MiXCR, giving one entry per CDR3 protein. The repertoire holds tens of thousands of distinct CDR3 sequences, with 93% as singletons. The data were taken from a study of CD8 T cells in Susac syndrome. Across the study: Blood was drawn from patients with Susac syndrome. At that point, they were therapy-naive, on corticosteroids, or on intravenous immunoglobulin alone.

TCR beta from blood CD8+ and CD4+ T cells was sequenced. TEMRA cells were FACS-enriched, unlike CD8+ and CD4+ T cells, which were negatively isolated. V was trimmed by 11 bases and J by 2 bases, leaving 13 bases between them. The CDR3 spans 12 residues. The germline CDR1 and CDR2 sequences are SEHNR and FQNEAQ (reference sequence). Sequences were obtained from CD8+ T cells from PBMCs. The TCR comes from a human donor with Susac syndrome. V usage is TRBV7-9 and J usage is TRBJ2-7; D possibly corresponds to TRBD1 (5 bases). This CDR3 reads CASAGRTYEQYF. The CDR3 DNA follows: TGTGCCTCGGCAGGGCGCACCTACGAGCAGTACTTC.